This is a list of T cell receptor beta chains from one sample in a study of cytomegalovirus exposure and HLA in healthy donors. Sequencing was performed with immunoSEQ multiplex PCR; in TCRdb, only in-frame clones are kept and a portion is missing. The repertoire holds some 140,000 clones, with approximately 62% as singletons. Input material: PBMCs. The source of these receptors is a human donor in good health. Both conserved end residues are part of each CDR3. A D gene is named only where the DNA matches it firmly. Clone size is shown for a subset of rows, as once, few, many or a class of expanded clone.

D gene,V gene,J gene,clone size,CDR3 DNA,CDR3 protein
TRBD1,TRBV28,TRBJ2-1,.,TGTGCCAGCAACACTGGGGGACAGGGATCCTACAATGAGCAGTTCTTC,CASNTGGQGSYNEQFF
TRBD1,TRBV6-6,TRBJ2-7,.,TGTGCCAGCAGTTACGGAGACAGGGGCGAGGAGTACTTC,CASSYGDRGEEYF
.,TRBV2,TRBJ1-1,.,TGTGCCAGCATCTCTAGACCTAGGGGGGGTGGGAACACTGAAGCTTTCTTT,CASISRPRGGGNTEAFF
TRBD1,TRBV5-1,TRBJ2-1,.,TGCGCCAGCAGCTTAGGACAGGATTCCTACAATGAGCAGTTCTTC,CASSLGQDSYNEQFF
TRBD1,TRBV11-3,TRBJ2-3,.,TGTGCCAGCAGCCTGGGACAGAACACAGATACGCAGTATTTT,CASSLGQNTDTQYF
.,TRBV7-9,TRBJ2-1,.,TGTGCCAGCAGCGTGGAGAACTACAATGAGCAGTTCTTC,CASSVENYNEQFF
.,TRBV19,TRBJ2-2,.,TGTGCCAGTAGTAAGACCCAGGGCCGTAGTGGCACCGGGGAGCTGTTTTTT,CASSKTQGRSGTGELFF
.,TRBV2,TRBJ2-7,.,TGTGCCAGCAGTGTCGGACTTCCAAACTACGAGCAGTACTTC,CASSVGLPNYEQYF
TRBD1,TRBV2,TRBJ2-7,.,TGTGCCAGCAGTGTAGACAGGGCCGGCTACGAGCAGTACTTC,CASSVDRAGYEQYF
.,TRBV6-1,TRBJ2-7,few,TGTGCCAGCAGTGAAGCCGAGGGATCCTACGAGCAGTACTTC,CASSEAEGSYEQYF
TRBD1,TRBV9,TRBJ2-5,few,TGTGCCAGCAGAGGACAGGGGAGCTTGGAGACCCAGTACTTC,CASRGQGSLETQYF
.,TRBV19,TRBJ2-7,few,TGTGCCAGTAGTATGGGCTCCTACGAGCAGTACTTC,CASSMGSYEQYF
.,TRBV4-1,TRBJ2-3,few,TGCGCCAGCAGCCAAGGGGGGGGCTCACTCGTACCAGGTACGCAGTATTTT,CASSQGGGSLVPGTQYF
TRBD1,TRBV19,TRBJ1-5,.,TGTGCCGCAAGCCGGGACAGGGATCAGCCCCAGCATTTT,CAASRDRDQPQHF
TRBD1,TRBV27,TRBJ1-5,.,TGTGCCAGCAGTTTTTCGATCGGACAGGGTGGCAATCAGCCCCAGCATTTT,CASSFSIGQGGNQPQHF
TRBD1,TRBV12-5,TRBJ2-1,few,TGTGCTAGCGCTGGGACAGGGGTGTACAATGAGCAGTTCTTC,CASAGTGVYNEQFF
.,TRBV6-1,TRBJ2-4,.,TGTGCCAGCAGTGACGGGACAAGAGACATTCAGTACTTC,CASSDGTRDIQYF
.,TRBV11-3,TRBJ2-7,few,TGTGCCAGCAGCTTACTCGCCGGCGAGCAGTACTTC,CASSLLAGEQYF
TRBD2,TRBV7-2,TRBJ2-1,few,TGTGCCAGCAGCTTACCGGGACTAGCGGGGATCTTGCAGTTCTTC,CASSLPGLAGILQFF
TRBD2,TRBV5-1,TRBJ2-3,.,TGCGCCAGCAGCTTTCTAGCGGGACGAACAGATACGCAGTATTTT,CASSFLAGRTDTQYF
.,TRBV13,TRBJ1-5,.,TGTGCCAGCAGCTTAGGCGGGGGGAGCAATCAGCCCCAGCATTTT,CASSLGGGSNQPQHF
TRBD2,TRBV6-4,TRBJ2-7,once,TGTGCCAGCAGCCCGACCGGGACTAGGTCCTACGAGCAGTACTTC,CASSPTGTRSYEQYF
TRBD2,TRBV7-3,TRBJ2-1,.,TGTGCCAGCAGGGATTCGGGACTAGCGAGCAATGAGCAGTTCTTC,CASRDSGLASNEQFF
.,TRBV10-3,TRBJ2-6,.,TGTGCCATCACCTCGTTGTCTGGGGCCAACGTCCTGACTTTC,CAITSLSGANVLTF
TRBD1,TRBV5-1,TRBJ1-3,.,TGCGCCAGCAGACCAAGACAGGGCTCTGGAAACACCATATATTTT,CASRPRQGSGNTIYF
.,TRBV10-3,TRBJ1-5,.,TGTGCCATCAGTGGGGGAGGAAGCAATCAGCCCCAGCATTTT,CAISGGGSNQPQHF
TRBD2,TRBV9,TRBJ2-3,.,TGTGCCAGCAGCGTAGCACCGCTAGCGGGCGTGGGAGGGACGCAGTATTTT,CASSVAPLAGVGGTQYF
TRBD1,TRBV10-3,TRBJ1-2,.,TGTGCCATCAGTGCCGGGACAGGGCAAAACTATGGCTACACCTTC,CAISAGTGQNYGYTF
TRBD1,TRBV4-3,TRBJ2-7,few,TGCGCCAGCAGCCAAGATGTTAGGACAGGGTTCTACGAGCAGTACTTC,CASSQDVRTGFYEQYF
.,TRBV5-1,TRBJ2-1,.,TGCGCCAGCAGCTCTCCACGGGGTCCCTACAATGAGCAGTTCTTC,CASSSPRGPYNEQFF
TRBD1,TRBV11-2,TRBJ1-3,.,TGTGCCAGCAGCAACAGGGGTGGAAACACCATATATTTT,CASSNRGGNTIYF
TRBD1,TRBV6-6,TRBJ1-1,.,TGTGCCAGCAGAACCAGGACAGGCTCCGAAGCTTTCTTT,CASRTRTGSEAFF
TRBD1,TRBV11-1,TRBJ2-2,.,TGTGCCAGCAGCGATCGCCGGGACAGGGTCATCGGGGAGCTGTTTTTT,CASSDRRDRVIGELFF
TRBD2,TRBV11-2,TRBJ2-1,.,TGTGCCAGCAGCCCTACCACTAGCGGCTCCTACAATGAGCAGTTCTTC,CASSPTTSGSYNEQFF
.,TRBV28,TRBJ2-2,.,TGTGCCAGCAGTCCCGCCGACAGGTCGTGGACCGGGGAGCTGTTTTTT,CASSPADRSWTGELFF
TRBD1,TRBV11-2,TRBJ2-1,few,TGTGCCAGCAGCCTTCCCGGGACAGGGAATGAGCAGTTCTTC,CASSLPGTGNEQFF